Shown below are 13 T cell receptor beta chains from a single sample sequenced in a study of CD8+CD57+ T cells in acquired aplastic anemia. Those patients picked for sequencing had displayed CD8+CD57+ cell expansion on flow cytometry. Template material for TCR beta VDJ and CDR3 profiling consisted of genomic DNA. TCRdb reprocessed the reads via MiXCR and lists one record per CDR3 protein. The table has about 40,000 distinct CDR3 sequences, 60% to 70% seen once. What was sequenced was sorted CD4+, CD8+, or CD8+CD57+ T cells (not recorded which) from PBMCs. These receptors came from a human donor with aplastic anemia.

Concerning this clonotype itself: The junction shows a germline mismatch at one end, possibly a read error. The V and J genes are TRBV25-1 and TRBJ1-1; TRBD1 matches 9 bases. The CDR3 contains 15 residues. Germline V gives CDR1 MGHDK, CDR2 SYGVNS. CDR3 loop: CASSPRDRENTEAFF. In nucleotides, the CDR3 is TGCGCCAGCAGCCCACGGGACAGGGAGAACACTGAAGCTTTCTTT.

This chain links TRBV5-4 with TRBJ2-5; 12 bases fit TRBD2. V trimming: 4 bases; J trimming: 3 bases; junction bases outside the gene matches: 4. The CDR3 contains 15 residues. The V gene's germline CDR1 is SGHNT and CDR2 YYREEE (reference sequence). The CDR3 here is CASSVRLAGEETQYF. In DNA, the CDR3 is TGTGCCAGCAGCGTGAGACTAGCGGGGGAAGAGACCCAGTACTTC.

Details on this clonotype: A junction boundary mismatches the germline segment, possibly from a read error. The rearrangement uses TRBV2 and TRBJ2-2; perhaps TRBD2 as D (6 bases). Germline lookup yields CDR1 SNHLY and CDR2 FYNNEI. The CDR3 runs 15 residues. DNA for the CDR3: TGTGCCAGCAGCACACTGGGACTGAATGCCGGGCAGCTGTTTTTT. Protein product: CASSTLGLNAGQLFF.

This clonotype has ten or more counts. The gene calls are TRBV20-1 and TRBJ2-7, with D hard to call. Germline V gene sequence: CDR1 DFQATT, CDR2 SNEGSKA (reference sequence). Trimming took 1 base from V and 2 from J, leaving 12 bases between them. The CDR3 length is 14 residues. The CDR3 DNA follows: TGCAGTGCTAGAGGGACGATCGTGCCCTACGAGCAGTACTTC. This encodes CSARGTIVPYEQYF.

The table lists this clonotype with a few counts. The chain combines TRBV7-3 with TRBJ2-5; 10 bases agree with TRBD2. V shed 5 bases, J shed 3 bases, and the junction held 6 bases outside the gene matches. The CDR3 contains 15 residues. In germline, CDR1 is SGHTA, CDR2 FQGTGA. This chain's CDR3 is CASSEGLADKETQYF. The CDR3 coding sequence is TGTGCCAGCAGCGAAGGACTAGCGGATAAAGAGACCCAGTACTTC.

This clonotype was recorded once. The genes are TRBV2 and TRBJ2-5; possibly TRBD2 for D (7 bases). The CDR3 totals 15 residues. V was clipped by 1 base and J by 0 bases, with 9 bases between them. The germline gives CDR1 SNHLY, CDR2 FYNNEI. The CDR3 sequence is CASSEGGGNQETQYF. The CDR3 DNA is TGTGCCAGCAGTGAAGGGGGGGGCAACCAAGAGACCCAGTACTTC.

This clonotype has more than one count but fewer than ten. V gene TRBV4-3 combines with J gene TRBJ2-2; 8 nucleotides match TRBD2. The CDR3 is 17 amino acids. The trim removed 4 bases at V and 4 bases at J, leaving 11 bases unmatched. Germline V lookup: CDR1 LGHNA, CDR2 YSLEER. In DNA form, the CDR3 reads TGCGCCAGCAGCCGCCTGGGGAGCGGGGGACCCACCGGGGAGCTGTTTTTT. Protein product: CASSRLGSGGPTGELFF.

The rearrangement uses TRBV28 and TRBJ2-5, with 7 bases lining up with TRBD1. This CDR3 spans 15 amino acids. Losses at the gene ends were 7 bases for V and 3 bases for J; bases not matched to a gene: 11. Germline assignment: CDR1 MDHEN and CDR2 SYDVKM. The DNA of the CDR3 is TGTGCCAGCAAACGAGGGGGCCACGGGGAAGAGACCCAGTACTTC. This codes for CASKRGGHGEETQYF.

J is TRBJ2-3 and V is TRBV15; possibly TRBD2 for D (6 bases). V gave up 5 bases and J gave up 2 bases, with 11 bases separating them. In germline, CDR1 is LNHNV, CDR2 YYDKDF (reference sequence). This CDR3 region has 14 residues. The CDR3 loop is CATSGRTTTDTQYF. The CDR3, as DNA: TGTGCCACCAGCGGGAGGACAACCACAGATACGCAGTATTTT. Combining the CDR3 with reference TRBV15 and TRBJ2-3 gives the whole variable domain DAMVIQNPRYQVTQFGKPVTLSCSQTLNHNVMYWYQQKSSQAPKLLFHYYDKDFNNEADTPDNFQSRRPNTSFCFLDIRSPGLGDTAMYLCATSGRTTTDTQYFGPGTRLTVL.

The J gene is TRBJ2-7, the V gene TRBV15; TRBD2 is a possible D gene (5 bases). The V end lost 3 bases, the J end lost 0 bases, and 15 bases lay between the germline ends. CDR1 LNHNV and CDR2 YYDKDF come from the germline V gene (reference sequence). This CDR3 contains 16 residues. CDR3 protein: CATSSNVGLDSYEQYF. The DNA of the CDR3 is TGTGCCACCAGCAGCAACGTTGGACTCGACTCCTACGAGCAGTACTTC.

This clonotype turned up a few times. The V gene is TRBV5-6, the J gene TRBJ2-2, with D perhaps given as TRBD1 or TRBD2 (6 bases each). Germline assignment: CDR1 SGHDT and CDR2 YYEEEE. This CDR3 region has 16 residues. With 0 bases removed from V and 3 bases from J, the gap between germline ends came to 12 bases. CDR3 in amino acids: CASSLVPGAYTGELFF. The CDR3 DNA sequence: TGTGCCAGCAGCTTGGTTCCGGGGGCATACACCGGGGAGCTGTTTTTT.

This chain uses TRBV15 with TRBJ2-7; 9 bases agree with TRBD1. Per germline, CDR1 LNHNV and CDR2 YYDKDF (reference sequence). With 3 bases clipped from V and 9 bases from J, the junction kept 9 bases outside the gene matches. The CDR3 covers 14 residues. CDR3 sequence: CATSRDHGQGRQYF. CDR3 nucleotides: TGTGCCACCAGCAGGGACCATGGACAGGGGCGGCAGTACTTC.

Concerning this clonotype itself: A much more abundant neighbour one base away suggests this may be a read error. The chain links TRBV28 to TRBJ1-2; no clear D. The CDR3 is made up of 14 amino acids. Germline CDR1 is MDHEN and CDR2 is SYDVKM. V was cut by 3 bases and J by 4 bases, with 12 bases left in between. CDR3 DNA sequence: TGTGCCAGCAGTTTTGTTCAGGTAAGCTATGGCTACACCTTC. This gives the protein CASSFVQVSYGYTF.